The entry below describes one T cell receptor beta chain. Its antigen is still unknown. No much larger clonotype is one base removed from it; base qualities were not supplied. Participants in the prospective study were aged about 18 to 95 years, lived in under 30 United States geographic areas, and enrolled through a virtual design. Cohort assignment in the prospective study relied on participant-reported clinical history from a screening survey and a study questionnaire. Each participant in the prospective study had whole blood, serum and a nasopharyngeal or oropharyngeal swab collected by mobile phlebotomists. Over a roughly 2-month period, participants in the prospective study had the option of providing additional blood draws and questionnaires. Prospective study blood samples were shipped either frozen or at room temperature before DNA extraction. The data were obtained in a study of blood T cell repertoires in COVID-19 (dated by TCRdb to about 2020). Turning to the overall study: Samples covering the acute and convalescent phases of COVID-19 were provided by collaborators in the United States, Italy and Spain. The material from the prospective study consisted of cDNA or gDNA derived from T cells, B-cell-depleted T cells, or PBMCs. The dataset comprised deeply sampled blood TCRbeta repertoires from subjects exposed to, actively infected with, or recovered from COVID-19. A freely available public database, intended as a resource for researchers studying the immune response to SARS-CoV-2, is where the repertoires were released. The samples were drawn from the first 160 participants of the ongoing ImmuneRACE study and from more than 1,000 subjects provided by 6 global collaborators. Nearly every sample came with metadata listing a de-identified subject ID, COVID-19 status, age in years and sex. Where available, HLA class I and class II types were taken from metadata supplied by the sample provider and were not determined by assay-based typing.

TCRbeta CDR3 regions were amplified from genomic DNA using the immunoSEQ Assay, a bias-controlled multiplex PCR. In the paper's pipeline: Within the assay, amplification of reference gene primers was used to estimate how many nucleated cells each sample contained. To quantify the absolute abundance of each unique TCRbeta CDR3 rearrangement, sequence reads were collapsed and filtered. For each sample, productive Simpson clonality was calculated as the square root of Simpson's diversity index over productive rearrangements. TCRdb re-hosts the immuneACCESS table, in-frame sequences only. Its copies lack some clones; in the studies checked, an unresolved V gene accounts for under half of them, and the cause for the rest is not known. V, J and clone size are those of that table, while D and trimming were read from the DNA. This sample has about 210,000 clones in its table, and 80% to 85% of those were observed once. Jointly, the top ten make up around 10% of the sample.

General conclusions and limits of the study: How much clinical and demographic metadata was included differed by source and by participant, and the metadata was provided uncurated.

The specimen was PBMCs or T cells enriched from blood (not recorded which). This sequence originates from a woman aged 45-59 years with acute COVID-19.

The DNA is TGTGCCACCCGGACAGGGGGCTCGGCCTCACCCCTCCACTTT. This gives the protein CATRTGGSASPLHF. The sequence joins TRBV6-5 to TRBJ1-6, with 11 junctional bases fitting TRBD1. The CDR3 runs 14 residues from the cysteine to the phenylalanine. Only the CDR3 DNA is retained, 42 bases long and in frame from the first base. Trimming leaves V shorter by 10 bases and J shorter by 10 bases, with the junction holding 9 bases beyond the gene matches. From a lookup of the germline V gene, CDR1 and CDR2 are MNHEY and SVGAGI.